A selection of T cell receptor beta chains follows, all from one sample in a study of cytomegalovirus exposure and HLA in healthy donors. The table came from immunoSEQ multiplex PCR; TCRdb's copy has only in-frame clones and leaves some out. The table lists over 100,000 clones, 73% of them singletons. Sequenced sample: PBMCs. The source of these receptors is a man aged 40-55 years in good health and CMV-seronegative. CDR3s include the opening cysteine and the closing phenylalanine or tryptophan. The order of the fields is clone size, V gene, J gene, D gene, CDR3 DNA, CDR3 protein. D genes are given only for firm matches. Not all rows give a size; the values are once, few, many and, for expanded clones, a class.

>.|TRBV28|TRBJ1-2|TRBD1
TGTGCCAGCATCCGCCAGGGGGCTAACTATGGCTACACCTTC
CASIRQGANYGYTF
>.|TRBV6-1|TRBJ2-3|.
TGTGCCAGCAGTGAAATACCGGGGGGCACAGATACGCAGTATTTT
CASSEIPGGTDTQYF
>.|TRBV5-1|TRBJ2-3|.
TGCGCCAGCAGCTTGGCCGGGGATCACACAGATACGCAGTATTTT
CASSLAGDHTDTQYF
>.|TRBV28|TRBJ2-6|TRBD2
TGTGCCAGCAGTTCCGTGGGGGGGTCTGGGGCCAACGTCCTGACTTTC
CASSSVGGSGANVLTF
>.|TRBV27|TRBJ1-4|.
TGTGCCAGCAGCCCAGGGCTCAATGAAAAACTGTTTTTT
CASSPGLNEKLFF
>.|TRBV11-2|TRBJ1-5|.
TGTGCCAGCAGCCCTATGGGGGGTAGCAATCAGCCCCAGCATTTT
CASSPMGGSNQPQHF
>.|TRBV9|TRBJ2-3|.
TGTGCCAGCAGTGGGGACTTCCTAGATACGCAGTATTTT
CASSGDFLDTQYF
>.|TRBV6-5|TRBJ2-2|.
TGTGCCAGCAGCGCCGCCGGGACAACCAGCGGGGAGCTGTTTTTT
CASSAAGTTSGELFF
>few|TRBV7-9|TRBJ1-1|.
TGTTCCAGCAGTACTCTTAGTAGTGAAGCTTTCTTT
CSSSTLSSEAFF
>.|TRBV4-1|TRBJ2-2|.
TGCGCCAGCAGCCAAAGGTGGGGGCCCGGGGAGCTGTTTTTT
CASSQRWGPGELFF
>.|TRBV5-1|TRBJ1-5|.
TGCGCCAGCAGCTTCCCCCCGACTAGCGCCGTACTAGATACGCAGCATTTT
CASSFPPTSAVLDTQHF
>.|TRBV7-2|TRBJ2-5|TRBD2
TGTGCCAGCAGCTTATATCCGAGAGCGGGGGGGGGAGAGACCCAGTACTTC
CASSLYPRAGGGETQYF
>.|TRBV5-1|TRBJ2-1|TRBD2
TGCGCCAGCAGCTTGGCGGCGGGGGGTTTATTCAATGAGCAGTTCTTC
CASSLAAGGLFNEQFF
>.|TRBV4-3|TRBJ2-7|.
TGCGCCAGCAGCCAAGGGCTACACCGGGGAAACTACGAGCAGTACTTC
CASSQGLHRGNYEQYF
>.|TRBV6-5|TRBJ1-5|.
TGTGCCAGCACCGCGGCAGGGGGCAATCAGCCCCAGCATTTT
CASTAAGGNQPQHF
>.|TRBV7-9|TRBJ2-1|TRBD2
TGTGCCAGCAGCTTAATTCTCGGGGGGGACAATGAGCAGTTCTTC
CASSLILGGDNEQFF
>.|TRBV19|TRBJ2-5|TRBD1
TGTGCCAGTAGTATAGGAGACAGGGATCAAGAGACCCAGTACTTC
CASSIGDRDQETQYF
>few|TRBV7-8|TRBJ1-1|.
TGTGCCAGCAGCTACTCAAACACTGAAGCTTTCTTT
CASSYSNTEAFF
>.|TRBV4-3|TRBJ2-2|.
TGCGCCAGCAGCCACCAATCCGGGGAGCTGTTTTTT
CASSHQSGELFF
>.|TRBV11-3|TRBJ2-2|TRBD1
TGTGCCAGCAGCTCGGGGACAGGGGGCGTCACCGGGGAGCTGTTTTTT
CASSSGTGGVTGELFF
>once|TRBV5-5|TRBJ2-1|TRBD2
TGTGCCAGCAGCTCTATACCGGGACTAGCGGGGACCTCGCAGGAGCAGTTCTTC
CASSSIPGLAGTSQEQFF
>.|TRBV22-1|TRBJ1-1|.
TGTCCTGGGAGCGCACACCAACTCCAATACCAGGGTCTGAGAAAGAAGACTGAAGCTTTCTTT
CPGSAHQLQYQGLRKKTEAFF
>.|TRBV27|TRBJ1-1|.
TGTGCCAGCAGTTTAATTTCGGGGGGATCTAGGAACACTGAAGCTTTCTTT
CASSLISGGSRNTEAFF
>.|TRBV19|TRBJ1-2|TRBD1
TGTGCCAGTAGCTTCCAAGCCCGGACAGGCTATGGCTACACCTTC
CASSFQARTGYGYTF
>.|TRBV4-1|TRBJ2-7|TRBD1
TGCGCCAGCAGCCAACCAGACAGGGTAGAAAGGAAGTACTTC
CASSQPDRVERKYF
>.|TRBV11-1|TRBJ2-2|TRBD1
TGTGCCAGCACCCTTCAGGGGGCGACCGGGGAGCTGTTTTTT
CASTLQGATGELFF